Listed below are T cell receptor beta chains from one sample, sequenced in a study of cytomegalovirus exposure and HLA in healthy donors. TCRdb's copy holds only in-frame clones and misses some; the assay was immunoSEQ multiplex PCR. In the table there are about 130,000 clones, approximately 90% of which are singletons. Sequences were obtained from PBMCs. The receptors were gathered from a woman in her twenties or thirties in good health and CMV-seropositive. Each CDR3 is given with its conserved first and last residue. The D gene is left open where the match is weak. Only part of the rows carry a size: once, few, many, or a class if the clone is expanded.

TRBV19	TRBJ1-1	-	-	TGTGCCAGTAGCCGGTCCTTAAACACTGAAGCTTTCTTT	CASSRSLNTEAFF
TRBV5-1	TRBJ1-2	-	TRBD1	TGCGCCAGCAGCTTACAGGGGGCGGACTATGGCTACACCTTC	CASSLQGADYGYTF
TRBV28	TRBJ2-3	-	-	TGTGCCAGCAGTCTAACCGGAGGTACAGATACGCAGTATTTT	CASSLTGGTDTQYF
TRBV5-5	TRBJ1-3	-	-	TGTGCCAGCAGCTTGGAACGGCGGGGAAACACCATATATTTT	CASSLERRGNTIYF
TRBV10-3	TRBJ2-7	-	TRBD1	TGTGCCACCGGACAGGGGAACTACGAGCAGTACTTC	CATGQGNYEQYF
TRBV7-6	TRBJ2-2	-	TRBD2	TGTGCCAGCAGCTTAGATCCTAGCGGGATACCCGGGGAGCTGTTTTTT	CASSLDPSGIPGELFF
TRBV15	TRBJ1-5	-	-	TGTGCCACCAGCAGAGTGGGCACCAGTAATCAGCCCCAGCATTTT	CATSRVGTSNQPQHF
TRBV21-1	TRBJ1-6	-	-	TGTGCCAGCAGCAAATTTCCCAGGACAGGGGGCAGGGTAAGCAATTCACCCCTCCACTTT	CASSKFPRTGGRVSNSPLHF
TRBV5-1	TRBJ2-7	few	-	TGCGCCAGCAGCTTAACAGGGCCAGTGGTCTACGAGCAGTACTTC	CASSLTGPVVYEQYF
TRBV7-2	TRBJ2-1	-	TRBD2	TGTGCCAGCAGCTTATACCTAGCGGGGGGGACGAATGAGCAGTTCTTC	CASSLYLAGGTNEQFF
TRBV2	TRBJ1-5	-	-	TGTGCCAGCAGTGAATGGCAGGGGTTGAGCAATCAGCCCCAGCATTTT	CASSEWQGLSNQPQHF
TRBV2	TRBJ1-2	-	TRBD1	TGTGCCAGCAGAGAGGGACAGGACAACGGCTACACCTTC	CASREGQDNGYTF
TRBV5-1	TRBJ2-1	-	TRBD1	TGCGCCAGCAGCCCCGGACAGGACTCAGAGCAGTTCTTC	CASSPGQDSEQFF
TRBV25-1	TRBJ1-5	large	TRBD1	TGTGCCAGCAGTCCAGGGGGATTCAATCAGCCCCAGCATTTT	CASSPGGFNQPQHF
TRBV18	TRBJ2-7	few	-	TGTGCCAGCTCACCGTCCCTGCAGGGAGGCTACGAGCAGTACTTC	CASSPSLQGGYEQYF
TRBV5-1	TRBJ1-3	-	-	TGCGCCAGCAGCCGGGACTCGAGCTCTGGAAACACCATATATTTT	CASSRDSSSGNTIYF
TRBV5-1	TRBJ2-1	-	TRBD1	TGCGCCAGCAGCTCCGGGACAGGGTACAATGAGCAGTTCTTC	CASSSGTGYNEQFF
TRBV6-1	TRBJ2-7	-	-	TGTGCCAGCACGGAGGCAGGTTCACGCTACGAGCAGTACTTC	CASTEAGSRYEQYF
TRBV4-1	TRBJ2-2	-	TRBD1	TGCGCCAGCAGCCAAAGTCCCTCCCGACAGGGATACGGGGAGCTGTTTTTT	CASSQSPSRQGYGELFF
TRBV7-2	TRBJ2-7	-	-	TGTGCCAGCAGCGCCCCAGGGTGGCCTCTGGTGTACGAGCAGTACTTC	CASSAPGWPLVYEQYF
TRBV28	TRBJ2-7	-	-	TGTGCCAGCAGGCCAACGGGTCCTTTAGAGCAGTACTTC	CASRPTGPLEQYF
TRBV9	TRBJ2-5	-	-	TGTGCCAGCAGCGTAGCGGCGGGGACTCTCCAAGAGACCCAGTACTTC	CASSVAAGTLQETQYF
TRBV7-6	TRBJ2-1	-	-	TGTGCCAGCAGCTTAGCTCGGGGGACGACCCCCAGTGAGCAGTTCTTC	CASSLARGTTPSEQFF
TRBV27	TRBJ2-1	-	-	TGTGCCAGCAGTTTGCTAGATTGGCCGAATGAGCAGTTCTTC	CASSLLDWPNEQFF
TRBV7-6	TRBJ1-3	-	-	TGTGCCATCCGGGGGATAGGTGGAAACACCATATATTTT	CAIRGIGGNTIYF
TRBV7-8	TRBJ2-5	-	TRBD1	TGTGCCAGCAGCCCAAACGGACAGGGGAGGCCCCAGTACTTC	CASSPNGQGRPQYF
TRBV28	TRBJ1-2	-	-	TGTGCCAGCAGTTCAAGGTCCCAGGTTGGCTACACCTTC	CASSSRSQVGYTF
TRBV6-1	TRBJ1-5	-	TRBD1	TGTGCCAGCAGTGAAGGCGCAGGGGGATGGAATCAGCCCCAGCATTTT	CASSEGAGGWNQPQHF
TRBV21-1	TRBJ2-3	-	-	TGTGCCAGCAGCTTTCCCACTGGGACTAGCGGGAGTAAGGGCACAGATACGCAGTATTTT	CASSFPTGTSGSKGTDTQYF